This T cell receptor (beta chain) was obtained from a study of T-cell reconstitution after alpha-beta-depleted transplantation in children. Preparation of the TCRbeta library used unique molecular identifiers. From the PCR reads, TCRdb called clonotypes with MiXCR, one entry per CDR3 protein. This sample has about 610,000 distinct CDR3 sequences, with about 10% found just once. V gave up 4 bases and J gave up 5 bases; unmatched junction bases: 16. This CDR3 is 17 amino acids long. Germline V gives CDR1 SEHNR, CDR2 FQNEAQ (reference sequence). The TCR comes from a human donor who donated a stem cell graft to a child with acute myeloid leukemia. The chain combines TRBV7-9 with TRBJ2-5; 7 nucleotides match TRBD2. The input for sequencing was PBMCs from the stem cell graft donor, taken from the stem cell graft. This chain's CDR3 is CASSSPRTTTGRETQYF. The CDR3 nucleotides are TGTGCCAGCAGCTCGCCCAGGACTACCACCGGGAGGGAGACCCAGTACTTC.